This T cell receptor beta chain is from a study of T cells in Graves' hyperthyroidism and ophthalmopathy. Notes on this clonotype: As yet, its antigen is unknown.

Trimming at V came to 4 bases and at J to 6 bases, leaving 5 bases not matched to a gene. The germline V gene encodes CDR1 SEHNR and CDR2 FQNEAQ (reference sequence). This CDR3 region has 14 residues. Whole-study results and caveats: Most expanded thyroid clonotypes above 0.001 also appeared in blood.

It was RNA transcripts that yielded the amplified TCR beta CDR3 regions. Primed by the HTBI set, a first-round RT-PCR was run on the TCR CDR3. TCRdb ran MiXCR on the multiplex PCR reads and lists one entry per CDR3 protein. The profile shows about 610,000 distinct CDR3 sequences, around 42% of them singletons. This clonotype was obtained from a woman aged 18-29 years with Graves' hyperthyroidism. The chain couples TRBV7-9 to TRBJ1-4, with TRBD1 identical over 7 bases. Sequences were obtained from peripheral blood or thyroid tissue (not recorded which). The CDR3 reads CASSSTGTDEKLFF. Here the CDR3 DNA reads TGTGCCAGCAGCTCGACAGGGACAGATGAAAAACTGTTTTTT.